Each of the 15 T cell receptor beta chains below was sequenced from the same sample in a study of cytomegalovirus exposure and HLA in healthy donors. The method was immunoSEQ multiplex PCR; TCRdb's version includes in-frame clones alone and lacks a portion of them. The sample contains about 150,000 clones, about 88% of which appear only once. Sequences were obtained from PBMCs. The receptors were sampled from a man between 18 and 35 years old in good health and CMV-seropositive.

This clone has a handful of counts. CDR3 sequence (DNA): TGTGCCAGCACGGCCACGGGAGACTACACCTTC. Amino acids: CASTATGDYTF. The chain uses TRBV2 and TRBJ1-2; the D is unclear. The CDR3 covers 11 residues. The germline CDR1 and CDR2 sequences are SNHLY and FYNNEI. V gave up 7 bases and J gave up 10 bases, with 13 bases separating them.

The chain uses TRBV10-3 and TRBJ1-2, with D possibly matching TRBD1 (5 bases). V was clipped by 3 bases and J by 8 bases, with 16 bases between them. CDR3 length equals 14 residues. Germline lookup yields CDR1 ENHRY and CDR2 SYGVKD. This CDR3 is CAISDPGEGLGYTF. CDR3 DNA sequence: TGTGCCATCAGTGACCCCGGGGAGGGGCTAGGCTACACCTTC.

This chain joins TRBV2 and TRBJ1-1; D is possibly TRBD1 (6 bases). Trimming removed 1 base from V and 1 base from J, with 7 bases in between. This CDR3 region has 14 residues. The germline V gene has CDR1 SNHLY and CDR2 FYNNEI. DNA of the CDR3: TGTGCCAGCAGTGAAGGAGGGGGGAACACTGAAGCTTTCTTT. Residues: CASSEGGGNTEAFF.

This chain connects TRBV18 to TRBJ2-7; D perhaps matches TRBD1 (6 bases). V was trimmed by 1 base and J by 7 bases, leaving 20 bases between them. Per the germline V gene, CDR1 is KGHSH and CDR2 is LQKENI. CDR3 length equals 16 residues. The CDR3 protein is CASSPQGGTFSREQYF. The DNA of the CDR3 is TGTGCCAGCTCACCACAAGGGGGTACCTTTTCGAGGGAGCAGTACTTC.

The J gene is TRBJ2-5, the V gene TRBV2; D is undetermined. The CDR3 totals 13 residues. With 3 bases removed from V and 0 bases from J, the gap between germline ends came to 5 bases. Germline V gene data show CDR1 as SNHLY and CDR2 as FYNNEI. The CDR3, as DNA: TGTGCCAGCAGTGAGCGGAACCAAGAGACCCAGTACTTC. Its translation: CASSERNQETQYF.

The chain joins TRBV14 to TRBJ2-7; 9 nucleotides align to TRBD1. Per the germline V gene, CDR1 is SGHDN and CDR2 is FVKESK. The CDR3 has 16 residues. Trimming took 4 bases from V and 2 from J; bases not matched to a gene: 9. CDR3 loop: CASSLSEGQGPYEQYF. The CDR3 DNA reads TGTGCCAGCAGCCTGTCCGAGGGACAGGGCCCCTACGAGCAGTACTTC. The full variable domain, completed using reference TRBV14 and TRBJ2-7, is EAGVTQFPSHSVIEKGQTVTLRCDPISGHDNLYWYRRVMGKEIKFLLHFVKESKQDESGMPNNRFLAERTGGTYSTLKVQPAELEDSGVYFCASSLSEGQGPYEQYFGPGTRLTVT.

The chain carries TRBV25-1 and TRBJ1-1; D gene ambiguous. Germline assignment: CDR1 MGHDK and CDR2 SYGVNS. The CDR3 runs 13 residues. Trimming removed 2 bases at V and 2 bases at J, with 6 bases between. The CDR3: CASSEISNTEAFF. The CDR3 DNA reads as TGTGCCAGCAGTGAAATCAGTAACACTGAAGCTTTCTTT.

J is TRBJ2-4 and V is TRBV6-6; 11 bases map to TRBD2. In germline, CDR1 is MNHNY, CDR2 SVGAGI (reference sequence). The CDR3 extends over 16 amino acids. V lost 2 bases and J lost 6; bases outside the gene matches: 6. The CDR3: CASSYRSSGGRNIQYF. In DNA, the CDR3 is TGTGCCAGCAGTTACCGGTCTAGCGGGGGGAGAAACATTCAGTACTTC.

The chain links TRBV11-3 to TRBJ2-1, with 10 bases aligning to TRBD2. V lost 4 bases, J lost 9 bases, and 9 bases stayed unmatched. Germline CDR1 and CDR2: SGHNT and YENEEA. This CDR3 is built from 15 residues. The CDR3 DNA is TGTGCCAGCAGCTCCCAGCGGGGGGGCACCGGTGAGCAGTTCTTC. Encoded protein: CASSSQRGGTGEQFF.

The chain employs TRBV7-2 and TRBJ1-5; D gene ambiguous. CDR1 and CDR2 (germline): SGHTA, FQGNSA. The CDR3 sequence is 14 residues long. With 4 bases removed from V and 4 bases from J, the gap between germline ends came to 11 bases. CDR3 nucleotide sequence: TGTGCCAGCAGCTCGAGACTTACAAATCAGCCCCAGCATTTT. Its protein product is CASSSRLTNQPQHF.

The rearrangement links TRBV27 to TRBJ1-5, with a tentative D call TRBD1 (5 bases). Germline CDR1 is MNHEY and CDR2 is SMNVEV (reference sequence). Trimming shortened V by 0 bases and J by 0 bases, and 9 bases separated the two germline ends. The CDR3 totals 16 residues. CDR3 loop: CASSLSSGISNQPQHF. The CDR3 DNA reads as TGTGCCAGCAGTTTATCATCAGGGATTAGCAATCAGCCCCAGCATTTT.

The rearrangement uses TRBV12-1 and TRBJ2-1; the DNA was not compared with TRBD1, the D call given in the table. TRBV12-1 counts as a pseudogene. This CDR3 has 15 amino acids. DNA for the CDR3: TGTGCCAGCAGCGACACGAACCTCCAGGGCCATGAGCAGTTCTTC. It is translated as CASSDTNLQGHEQFF.

This clone has only a few counts. The gene calls are TRBV5-4 and TRBJ1-1; D might be TRBD1 (5 bases). From germline, CDR1 is SGHNT and CDR2 YYREEE (reference sequence). The CDR3 loop spans 14 amino acids. Trimming cost V 4 bases and J 6 bases, with 16 bases left between them. CDR3 DNA sequence: TGTGCCAGCAGCGCCCCCGGGACTACCCCTGAAGCTTTCTTT. Amino acid sequence: CASSAPGTTPEAFF.

This clone was seen a few times. V usage is TRBV6-1 and J usage is TRBJ2-3, with D hard to call. Germline V lookup: CDR1 MNHNS, CDR2 SASEGT. The length of the CDR3 is 14 residues. V lost 6 bases and J lost 0, with 10 bases in between. The CDR3 here is CASRARWSTDTQYF. The CDR3 bases are TGTGCCAGCAGGGCTAGATGGAGCACAGATACGCAGTATTTT.

This chain connects TRBV18 to TRBJ1-4; 8 nucleotides agree with TRBD1. Germline values: CDR1 KGHSH, CDR2 LQKENI. V lost 0 bases and J lost 8; bases outside the gene matches: 5. The length of the CDR3 is 15 residues. CDR3 region: CASSPPDRAGEKLFF. The CDR3, as DNA: TGTGCCAGCTCACCACCGGACAGGGCGGGAGAAAAACTGTTTTTT.